The present TCR beta chain was sequenced within a study of CD4 T cells in relation to SARS-CoV-2 and coronaviruses. Looking at the study overall: ViraFEST: approximately eleven-day antigen culture of PBMCs, then TCR beta CDR3 sequencing.

Unexposed donor CD4+ T cells date from about 2011-2018, before the COVID-19 pandemic. The cells were cultured for about ten days before CD4+ T cells were isolated. Libraries were prepared by immunoSEQ multiplex PCR; TCRdb keeps only in-frame clonotypes and omits some of them. The sample includes roughly 20,000 clones, approximately 78% of them seen just once. The sample holds a few counts of this clone. The target antigen is unknown. The CDR3 consists of 14 residues. With 1 base removed from V and 6 bases from J, the gap between germline ends came to 13 bases. Germline CDR1 reads SGHDN; CDR2 reads FVKESK.

The sequence was obtained from a human donor in good health. V usage is TRBV14 and J usage is TRBJ2-7; D gene uncertain. The specimen sequenced was CD4+ T cells from PBMCs, cultured in vitro. This CDR3 is CASSQGLMLVEQYF. CDR3 DNA sequence: TGTGCCAGCAGCCAAGGGCTAATGCTTGTCGAGCAGTACTTC.